Reported below is one T cell receptor (beta chain). These data are taken from a study of control samples from healthy donors and cancer patients. Assay used: immunoSEQ multiplex PCR; TCRdb lists only in-frame clones, some missing. The data show about 100,000 clones, less than 90% seen once. This CDR3 comprises 14 residues. Germline CDR1 SGDLS, CDR2 YYNGEE. Trimming cost V 0 bases and J 11 bases, with 17 bases left between them. The sequenced sample consisted of blood. The chain couples TRBV9 to TRBJ1-1; D possibly corresponds to TRBD1 (6 bases). The TCR originated in a woman aged 45-59 years in good health. The chain's CDR3 is CASSVDPRQVRAFF. For the CDR3, the DNA is TGTGCCAGCAGCGTAGATCCCAGACAGGTTAGGGCTTTCTTT.